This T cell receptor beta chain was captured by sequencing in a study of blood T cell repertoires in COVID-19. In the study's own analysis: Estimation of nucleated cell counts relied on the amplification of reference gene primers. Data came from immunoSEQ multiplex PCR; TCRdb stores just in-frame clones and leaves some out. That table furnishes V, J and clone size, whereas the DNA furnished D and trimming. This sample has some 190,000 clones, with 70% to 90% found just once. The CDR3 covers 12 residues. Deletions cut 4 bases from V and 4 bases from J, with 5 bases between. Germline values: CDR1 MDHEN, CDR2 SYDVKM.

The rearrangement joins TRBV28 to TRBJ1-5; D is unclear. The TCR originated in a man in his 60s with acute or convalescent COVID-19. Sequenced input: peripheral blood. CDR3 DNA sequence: TGTGCCAGCAGTTGGAGAAATCAGCCCCAGCATTTT. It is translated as CASSWRNQPQHF. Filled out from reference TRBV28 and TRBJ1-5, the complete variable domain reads DVKVTQSSRYLVKRTGEKVFLECVQDMDHENMFWYRQDPGLGLRLIYFSYDVKMKEKGDIPEGYSVSREKKERFSLILESASTNQTSMYLCASSWRNQPQHFGDGTRLSIL.